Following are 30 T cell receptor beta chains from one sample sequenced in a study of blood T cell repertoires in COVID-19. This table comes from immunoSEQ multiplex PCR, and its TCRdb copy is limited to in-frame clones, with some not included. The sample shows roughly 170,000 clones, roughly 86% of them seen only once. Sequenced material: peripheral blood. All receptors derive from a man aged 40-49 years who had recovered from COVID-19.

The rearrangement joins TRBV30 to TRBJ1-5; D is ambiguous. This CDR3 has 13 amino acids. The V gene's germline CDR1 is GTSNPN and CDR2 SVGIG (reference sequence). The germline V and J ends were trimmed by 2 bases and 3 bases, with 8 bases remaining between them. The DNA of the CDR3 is TGTGCCTGGAGTCGAGCCTCCAATCAGCCCCAGCATTTT. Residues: CAWSRASNQPQHF.

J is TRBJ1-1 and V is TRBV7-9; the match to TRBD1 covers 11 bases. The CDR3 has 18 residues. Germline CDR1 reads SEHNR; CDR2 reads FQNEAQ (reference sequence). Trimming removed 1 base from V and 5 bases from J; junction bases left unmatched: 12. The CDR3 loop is CASSLGIIGQGARTEAFF. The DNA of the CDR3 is TGTGCCAGCAGCTTAGGGATTATTGGACAGGGGGCTCGGACTGAAGCTTTCTTT.

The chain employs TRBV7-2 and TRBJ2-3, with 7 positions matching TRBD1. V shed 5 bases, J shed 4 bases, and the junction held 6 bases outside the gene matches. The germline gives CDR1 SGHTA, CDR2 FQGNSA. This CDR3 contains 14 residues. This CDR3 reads CASSPVTGADTQYF. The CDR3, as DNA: TGTGCCAGCAGCCCAGTTACAGGGGCAGATACGCAGTATTTT.

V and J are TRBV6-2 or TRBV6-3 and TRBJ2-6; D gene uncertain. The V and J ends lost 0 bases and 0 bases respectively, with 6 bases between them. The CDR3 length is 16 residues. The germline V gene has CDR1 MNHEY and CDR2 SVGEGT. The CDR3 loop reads CASSYSKLSGANVLTF. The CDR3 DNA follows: TGTGCCAGCAGTTACTCGAAGCTCTCTGGGGCCAACGTCCTGACTTTC.

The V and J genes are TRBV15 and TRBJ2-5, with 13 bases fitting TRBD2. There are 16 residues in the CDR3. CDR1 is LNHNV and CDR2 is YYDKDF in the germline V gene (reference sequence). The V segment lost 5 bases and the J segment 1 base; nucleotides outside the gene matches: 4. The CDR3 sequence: CATSAGLAGLQETQYF. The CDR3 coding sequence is TGTGCCACCAGCGCGGGACTAGCGGGGCTCCAAGAGACCCAGTACTTC.

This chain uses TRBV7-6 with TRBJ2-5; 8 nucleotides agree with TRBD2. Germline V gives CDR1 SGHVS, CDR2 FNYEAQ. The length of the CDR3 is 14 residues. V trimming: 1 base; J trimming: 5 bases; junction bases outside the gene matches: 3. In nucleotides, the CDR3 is TGTGCCAGCAGCTTAGTAGCGGGGACTGAGACCCAGTACTTC. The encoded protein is CASSLVAGTETQYF.

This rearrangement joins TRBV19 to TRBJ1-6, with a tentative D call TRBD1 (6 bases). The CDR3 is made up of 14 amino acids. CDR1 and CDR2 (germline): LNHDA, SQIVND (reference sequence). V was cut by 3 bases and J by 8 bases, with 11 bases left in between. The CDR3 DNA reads TGTGCCAGTAGTATCTCGAACAGGGATTCACCCCTCCACTTT. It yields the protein CASSISNRDSPLHF.

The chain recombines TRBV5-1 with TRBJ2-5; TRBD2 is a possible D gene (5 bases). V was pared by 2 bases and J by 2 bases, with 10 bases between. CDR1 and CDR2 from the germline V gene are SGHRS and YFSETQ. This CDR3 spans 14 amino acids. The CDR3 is CASSFGRGQETQYF. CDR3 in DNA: TGCGCCAGCAGCTTTGGACGGGGTCAAGAGACCCAGTACTTC.

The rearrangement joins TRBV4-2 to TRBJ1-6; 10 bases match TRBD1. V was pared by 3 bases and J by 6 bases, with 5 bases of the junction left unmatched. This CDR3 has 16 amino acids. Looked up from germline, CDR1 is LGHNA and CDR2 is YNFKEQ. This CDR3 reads CASSHGTGDTNSPLHF. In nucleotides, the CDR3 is TGTGCCAGCAGCCACGGGACAGGGGATACTAATTCACCCCTCCACTTT.

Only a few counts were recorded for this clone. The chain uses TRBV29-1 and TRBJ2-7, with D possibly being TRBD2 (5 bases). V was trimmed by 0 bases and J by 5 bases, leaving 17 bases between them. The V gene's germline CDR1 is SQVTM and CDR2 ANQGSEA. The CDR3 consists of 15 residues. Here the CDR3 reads CSVEEGGSGGDEQYF. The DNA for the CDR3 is TGCAGCGTTGAAGAAGGTGGGAGTGGCGGAGACGAGCAGTACTTC.

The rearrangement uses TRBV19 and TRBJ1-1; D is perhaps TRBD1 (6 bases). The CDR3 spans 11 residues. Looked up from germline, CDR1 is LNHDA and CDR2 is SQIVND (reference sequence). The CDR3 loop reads CASLGGTEAFF. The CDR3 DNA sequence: TGTGCTAGTTTAGGGGGCACTGAAGCTTTCTTT.

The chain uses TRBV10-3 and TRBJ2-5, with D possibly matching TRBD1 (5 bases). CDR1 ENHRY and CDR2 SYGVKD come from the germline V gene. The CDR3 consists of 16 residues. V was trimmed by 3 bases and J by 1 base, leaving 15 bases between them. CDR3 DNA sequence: TGTGCCATCAGTGATCCCTTCCAGGGCGTCCAAGAGACCCAGTACTTC. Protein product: CAISDPFQGVQETQYF.

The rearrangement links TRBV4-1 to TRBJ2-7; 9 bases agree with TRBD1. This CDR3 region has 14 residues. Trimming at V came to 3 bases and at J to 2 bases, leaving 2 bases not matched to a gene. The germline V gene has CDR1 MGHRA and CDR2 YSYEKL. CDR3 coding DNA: TGCGCCAGCAGCCAGACAGGGGGTCCCTACGAGCAGTACTTC. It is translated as CASSQTGGPYEQYF.

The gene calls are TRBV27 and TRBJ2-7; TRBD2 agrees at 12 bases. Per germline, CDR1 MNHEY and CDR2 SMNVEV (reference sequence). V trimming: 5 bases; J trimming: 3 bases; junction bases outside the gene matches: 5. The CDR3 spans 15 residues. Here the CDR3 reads CASSPGLAGSYEQYF. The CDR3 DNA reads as TGTGCCAGCAGTCCAGGACTAGCGGGGAGCTACGAGCAGTACTTC.

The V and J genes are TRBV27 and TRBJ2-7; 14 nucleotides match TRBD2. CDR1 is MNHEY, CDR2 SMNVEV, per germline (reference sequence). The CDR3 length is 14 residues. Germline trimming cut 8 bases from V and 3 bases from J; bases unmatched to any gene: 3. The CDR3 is CASLGTSGSYEQYF. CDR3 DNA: TGTGCCAGCCTGGGGACTAGCGGGAGCTACGAGCAGTACTTC.

The CDR3 sequence is CASSLVTGRAGYTF. CDR3 DNA sequence: TGTGCCAGCAGCTTAGTAACAGGAAGGGCTGGCTACACCTTC. This chain links TRBV7-9 with TRBJ1-2, with D possibly TRBD1 on 5 matching bases. Trimming cost V 1 base and J 7 bases, with 13 bases left between them. The germline gives CDR1 SEHNR, CDR2 FQNEAQ (reference sequence). The CDR3 is 14 amino acids.

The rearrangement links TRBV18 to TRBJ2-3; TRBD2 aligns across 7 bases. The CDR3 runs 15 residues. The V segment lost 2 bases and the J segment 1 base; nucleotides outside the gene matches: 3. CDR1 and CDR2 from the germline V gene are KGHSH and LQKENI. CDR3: CASSPSRGGTDTQYF. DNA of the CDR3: TGTGCCAGCTCACCATCCCGGGGGGGCACAGATACGCAGTATTTT.

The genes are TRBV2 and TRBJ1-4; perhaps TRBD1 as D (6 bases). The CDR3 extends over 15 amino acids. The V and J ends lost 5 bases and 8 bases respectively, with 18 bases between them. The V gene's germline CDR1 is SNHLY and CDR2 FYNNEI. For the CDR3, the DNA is TGTGCCAGCAGTCCAGGGGAGCCTCCGGGGGAAAAACTGTTTTTT. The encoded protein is CASSPGEPPGEKLFF.

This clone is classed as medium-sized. CDR3 DNA sequence: TGTGCCAGCAGTGACGACAGGTCTGGGGCCAACGTCCTGACTTTC. Its protein is CASSDDRSGANVLTF. The chain couples TRBV6-4 to TRBJ2-6; TRBD1 might be the D (6 bases). Between the trimmed V and J ends, which lost 2 bases and 1 base, there was a span of 6 bases. This CDR3 comprises 15 residues. Germline loops: CDR1 MRHNA, CDR2 SNTAGT.

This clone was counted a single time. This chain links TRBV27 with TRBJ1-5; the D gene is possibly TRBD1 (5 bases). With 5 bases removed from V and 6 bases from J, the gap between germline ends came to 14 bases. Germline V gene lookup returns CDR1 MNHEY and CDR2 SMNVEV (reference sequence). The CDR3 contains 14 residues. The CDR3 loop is CASSTNGGGQPQHF. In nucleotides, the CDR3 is TGTGCCAGCAGTACCAACGGGGGTGGTCAGCCCCAGCATTTT.

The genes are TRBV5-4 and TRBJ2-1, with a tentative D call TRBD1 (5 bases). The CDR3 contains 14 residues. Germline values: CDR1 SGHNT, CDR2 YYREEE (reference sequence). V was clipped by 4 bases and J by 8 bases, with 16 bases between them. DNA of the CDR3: TGTGCCAGCAGCGGGGCCCGCTTCTTCGATGAGCAGTTCTTC. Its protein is CASSGARFFDEQFF. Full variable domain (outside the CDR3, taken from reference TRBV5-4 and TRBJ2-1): ETGVTQSPTHLIKTRGQQVTLRCSSQSGHNTVSWYQQALGQGPQFIFQYYREEENGRGNFPPRFSGLQFPNYSSELNVNALELDDSALYLCASSGARFFDEQFFGPGTRLTVL.

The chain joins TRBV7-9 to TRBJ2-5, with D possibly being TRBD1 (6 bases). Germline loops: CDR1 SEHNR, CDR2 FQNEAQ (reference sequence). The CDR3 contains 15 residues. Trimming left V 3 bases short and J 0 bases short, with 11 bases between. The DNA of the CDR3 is TGTGCCAGCAGCTTTAAAAGACAGGACCAAGAGACCCAGTACTTC. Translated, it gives CASSFKRQDQETQYF. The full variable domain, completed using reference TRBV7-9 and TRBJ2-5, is DTGVSQNPRHKITKRGQNVTFRCDPISEHNRLYWYRQTLGQGPEFLTYFQNEAQLEKSRLLSDRFSAERPKGSFSTLEIQRTEQGDSAMYLCASSFKRQDQETQYFGPGTRLLVL.

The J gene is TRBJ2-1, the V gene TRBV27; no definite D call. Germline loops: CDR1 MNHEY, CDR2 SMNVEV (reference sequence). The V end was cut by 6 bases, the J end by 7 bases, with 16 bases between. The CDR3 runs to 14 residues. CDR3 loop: CASSPTRRSNEQFF. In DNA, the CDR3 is TGTGCCAGCAGCCCCACGCGTCGGTCGAATGAGCAGTTCTTC.

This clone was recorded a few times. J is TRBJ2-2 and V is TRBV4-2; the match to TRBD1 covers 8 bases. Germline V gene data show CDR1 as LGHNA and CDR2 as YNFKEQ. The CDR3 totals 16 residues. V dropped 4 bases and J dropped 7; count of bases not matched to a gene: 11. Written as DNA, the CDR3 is TGTGCCAGCAGCCGAACCGGGACAGGCGGCGTCGGGGAGCTGTTTTTT. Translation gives CASSRTGTGGVGELFF.

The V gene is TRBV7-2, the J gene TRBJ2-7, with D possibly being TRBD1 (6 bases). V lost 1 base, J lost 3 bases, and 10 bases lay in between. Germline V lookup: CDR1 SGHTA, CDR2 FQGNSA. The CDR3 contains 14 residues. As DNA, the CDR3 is TGTGCCAGCAGCTTAGTACAGGGTCTCTACGAGCAGTACTTC. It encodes CASSLVQGLYEQYF.

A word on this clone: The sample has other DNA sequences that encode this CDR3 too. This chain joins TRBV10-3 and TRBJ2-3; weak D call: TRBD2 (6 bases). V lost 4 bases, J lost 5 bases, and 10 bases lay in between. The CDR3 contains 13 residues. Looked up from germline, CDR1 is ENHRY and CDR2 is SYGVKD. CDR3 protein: CAISGGERDTQYF. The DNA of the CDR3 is TGTGCCATCAGTGGGGGGGAAAGAGATACGCAGTATTTT.

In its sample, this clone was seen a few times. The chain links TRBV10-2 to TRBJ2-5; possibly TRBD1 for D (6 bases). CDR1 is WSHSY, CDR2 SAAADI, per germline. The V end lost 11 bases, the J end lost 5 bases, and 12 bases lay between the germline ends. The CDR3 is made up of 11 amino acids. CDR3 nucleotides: TGCGCCTGCTTGGGGGCGGAGACCCAGTACTTC. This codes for CACLGAETQYF.

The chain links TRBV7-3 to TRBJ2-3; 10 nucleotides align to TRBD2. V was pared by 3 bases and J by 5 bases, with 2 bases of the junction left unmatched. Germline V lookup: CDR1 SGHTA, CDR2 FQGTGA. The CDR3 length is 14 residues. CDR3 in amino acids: CASSLTSGLDTQYF. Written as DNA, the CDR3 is TGTGCCAGCAGCTTGACTAGCGGGTTAGATACGCAGTATTTT.

CDR3: CASSGPQGAREKLFF. Written as DNA, the CDR3 is TGTGCCAGCAGTGGCCCACAGGGGGCGCGAGAAAAACTGTTTTTT. This chain connects TRBV28 to TRBJ1-4; TRBD1 matches at 9 bases. Germline V gene lookup returns CDR1 MDHEN and CDR2 SYDVKM. CDR3 length equals 15 residues. The junction had 9 bases not matched to a gene; V was cut back by 5 bases and J by 8 bases.

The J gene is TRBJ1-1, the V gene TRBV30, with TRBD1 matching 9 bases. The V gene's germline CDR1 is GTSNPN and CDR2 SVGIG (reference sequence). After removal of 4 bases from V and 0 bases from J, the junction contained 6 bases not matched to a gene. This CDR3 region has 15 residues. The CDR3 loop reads CAWNGQGPVNTEAFF. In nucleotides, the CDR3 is TGTGCCTGGAATGGACAGGGGCCGGTGAACACTGAAGCTTTCTTT.